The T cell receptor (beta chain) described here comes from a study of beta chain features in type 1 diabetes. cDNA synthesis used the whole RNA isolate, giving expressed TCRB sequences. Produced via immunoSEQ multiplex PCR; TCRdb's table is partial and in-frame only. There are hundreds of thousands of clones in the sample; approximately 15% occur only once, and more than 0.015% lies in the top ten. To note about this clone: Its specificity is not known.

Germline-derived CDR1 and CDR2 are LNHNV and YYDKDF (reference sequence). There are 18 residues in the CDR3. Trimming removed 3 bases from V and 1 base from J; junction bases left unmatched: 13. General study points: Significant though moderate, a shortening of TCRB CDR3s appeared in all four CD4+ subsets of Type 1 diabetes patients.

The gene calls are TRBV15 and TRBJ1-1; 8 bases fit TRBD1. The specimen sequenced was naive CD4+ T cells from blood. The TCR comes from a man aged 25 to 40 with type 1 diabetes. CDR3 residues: CATSSDRGQKWANTEAFF. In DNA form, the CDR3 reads TGTGCCACCAGCAGCGACAGGGGCCAGAAGTGGGCGAACACTGAAGCTTTCTTT.